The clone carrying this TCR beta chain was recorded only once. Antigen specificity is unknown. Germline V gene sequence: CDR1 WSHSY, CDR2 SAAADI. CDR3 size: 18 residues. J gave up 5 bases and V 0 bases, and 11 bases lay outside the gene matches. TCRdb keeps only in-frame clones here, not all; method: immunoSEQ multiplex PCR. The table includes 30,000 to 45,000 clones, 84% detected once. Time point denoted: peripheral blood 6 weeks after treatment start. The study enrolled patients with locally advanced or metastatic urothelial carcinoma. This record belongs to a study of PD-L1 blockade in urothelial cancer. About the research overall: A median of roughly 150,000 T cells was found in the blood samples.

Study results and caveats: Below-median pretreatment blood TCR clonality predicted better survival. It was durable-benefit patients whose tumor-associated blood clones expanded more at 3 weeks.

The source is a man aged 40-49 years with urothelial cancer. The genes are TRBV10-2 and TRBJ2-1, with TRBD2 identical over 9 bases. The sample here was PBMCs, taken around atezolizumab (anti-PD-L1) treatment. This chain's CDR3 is CASSESGVTSGYHNEQFF. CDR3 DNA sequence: TGCGCCAGCAGTGAGTCTGGGGTTACTAGCGGGTATCACAATGAGCAGTTCTTC.